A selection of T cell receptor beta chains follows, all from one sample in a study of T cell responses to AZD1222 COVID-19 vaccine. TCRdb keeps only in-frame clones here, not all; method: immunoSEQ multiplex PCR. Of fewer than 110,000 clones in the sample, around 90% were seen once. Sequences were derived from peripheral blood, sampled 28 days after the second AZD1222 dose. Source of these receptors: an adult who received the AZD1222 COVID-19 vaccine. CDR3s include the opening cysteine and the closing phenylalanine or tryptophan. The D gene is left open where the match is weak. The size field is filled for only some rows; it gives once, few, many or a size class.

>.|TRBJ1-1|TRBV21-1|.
TGTGCCAGCAGCCGACTAGAAGCTTTCTTT
CASSRLEAFF
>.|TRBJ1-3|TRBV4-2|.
TGTGCCAGCAGCCAATTTGGGACACCAGGAAACACCATATATTTT
CASSQFGTPGNTIYF
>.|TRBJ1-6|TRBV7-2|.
TGTGCCAGCAGCACCCTACCCAGGGCGAATTCACCCCTCCACTTT
CASSTLPRANSPLHF
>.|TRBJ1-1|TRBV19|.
TGTGCCAGTAGTATAGTTCCCGGCCAGAACACTGAAGCTTTCTTT
CASSIVPGQNTEAFF
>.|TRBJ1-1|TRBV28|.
TGTGCCAGCAGTTACAGGGTTACTGAAGCTTTCTTT
CASSYRVTEAFF
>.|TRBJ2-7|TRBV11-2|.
TGTGCCAGCAGCGCTCTGGGACGCGAGCAGTACTTC
CASSALGREQYF
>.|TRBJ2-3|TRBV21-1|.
TGTGCCAGCAGCGGCCGGCTTAACACAGATACGCAGTATTTT
CASSGRLNTDTQYF
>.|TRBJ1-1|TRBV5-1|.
TGCGCCAGCAGCTTTTCCGGTCCGGACACTGAAGCTTTCTTT
CASSFSGPDTEAFF
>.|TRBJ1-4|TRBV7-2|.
TGTGCCAGCAGATCCGGGACCGGTAATGAAAAACTGTTTTTT
CASRSGTGNEKLFF
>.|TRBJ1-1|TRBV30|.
TGTGCCTGGACAGTAAAGGCTGAAGCTTTCTTT
CAWTVKAEAFF
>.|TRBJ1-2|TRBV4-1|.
TGCGCCAGCAGCCTCGGGGGGGTTTCGGGTGGCTACACCTTC
CASSLGGVSGGYTF
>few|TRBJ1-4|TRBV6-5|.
TGTGCCAGCACCCGGGACTTTAATGAAAAACTGTTTTTT
CASTRDFNEKLFF
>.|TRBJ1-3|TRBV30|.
TGTGCCTTTGAGCAGATTAGTACTGGAAACACCATATATTTT
CAFEQISTGNTIYF
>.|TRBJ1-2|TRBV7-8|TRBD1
TGTGCCAGCAGCTTAATGGGACAGACATCCAACGGTTATGGCTACACCTTC
CASSLMGQTSNGYGYTF
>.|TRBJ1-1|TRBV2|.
TGTGCCAGCAGGCCACAGGGTTTTGGCACTGAAGCTTTCTTT
CASRPQGFGTEAFF
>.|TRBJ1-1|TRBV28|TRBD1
TGTGCCAGCAGAAAGGTCAGGGGGACTGAAGCTTTCTTT
CASRKVRGTEAFF
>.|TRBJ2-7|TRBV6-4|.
TGTGCCAGCAGCCCCGGGTGGGGCTACGAGCAGTACTTC
CASSPGWGYEQYF
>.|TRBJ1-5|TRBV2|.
TGTGCCAGCAATCGGGACGGTAGCAATCAGCCCCAGCATTTT
CASNRDGSNQPQHF
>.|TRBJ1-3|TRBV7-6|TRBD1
TGTGCCAGCAGCCTGAGTCCCGGGACAGGGCCCGGAAACACCATATATTTT
CASSLSPGTGPGNTIYF
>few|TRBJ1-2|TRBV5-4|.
TGTGCCAGCAGCTTGACAGAGGGGTATGGCTACACCTTC
CASSLTEGYGYTF
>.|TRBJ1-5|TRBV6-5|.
TGTGCCAGCAGCTTATATCAGCCCCAGCATTTT
CASSLYQPQHF
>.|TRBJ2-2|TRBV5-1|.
TGCGCCAGCAGCCCGGGACACCAATCCGCGAACACCGGGGAGCTGTTTTTT
CASSPGHQSANTGELFF
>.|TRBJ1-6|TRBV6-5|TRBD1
TGTGCCAGTTGGGACAGGGGTAATTCACCCCTCCACTTT
CASWDRGNSPLHF
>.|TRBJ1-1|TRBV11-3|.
TGTGCCAGCAGCAGGAGGGGGAACACTGAAGCTTTCTTT
CASSRRGNTEAFF
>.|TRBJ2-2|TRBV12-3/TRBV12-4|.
TGTGCCAGCAGTTTAGCCCCCGGGGAGCTGTTTTTT
CASSLAPGELFF
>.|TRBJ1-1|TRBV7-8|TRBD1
TGTGCCAGCAGCTTAGGACAGGGAGCCCTGAACACTGAAGCTTTCTTT
CASSLGQGALNTEAFF
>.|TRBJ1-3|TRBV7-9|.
TGTGCCAGCAGCTTGGGGGACTCTGGAAACACCATATATTTT
CASSLGDSGNTIYF
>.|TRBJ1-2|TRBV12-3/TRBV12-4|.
TGTGCCAGCAGGGCAGGGAAGGGCTATGGCTACACCTTC
CASRAGKGYGYTF
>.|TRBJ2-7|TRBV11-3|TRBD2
TGTGCCAGCAGCTTAGTAAGGGGTAGCGGGAGGGCCTACGAGCAGTACTTC
CASSLVRGSGRAYEQYF
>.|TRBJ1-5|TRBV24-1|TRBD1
TGTGCCACCAGTTTTCGAACAGGGGTATGGCAGCCCCAGCATTTT
CATSFRTGVWQPQHF
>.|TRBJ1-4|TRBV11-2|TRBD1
TGTGCCAGCAGCTTCTGGACAGGGGTCGGAGAAAAACTGTTTTTT
CASSFWTGVGEKLFF
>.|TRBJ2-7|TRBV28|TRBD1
TGTGCCAGCAGTCGCGAACAGGGGCGCGAGCAGTACTTC
CASSREQGREQYF
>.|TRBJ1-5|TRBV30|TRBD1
TGTGCCTGTGACAGGGGGGATAGCAATCAGCCCCAGCATTTT
CACDRGDSNQPQHF
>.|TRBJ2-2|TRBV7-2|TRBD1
TGTGCCAGCAGCACACCCCGGACAGGTGCGAACACCGGGGAGCTGTTTTTT
CASSTPRTGANTGELFF
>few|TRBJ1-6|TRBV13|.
TGTGCCAGCAGCACACCCGAGGAAGGAGGGGATTCACCCCTCCACTTT
CASSTPEEGGDSPLHF
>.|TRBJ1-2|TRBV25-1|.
TGTGCCAGCAGTGACTCAGGGGATAACTATGGCTACACCTTC
CASSDSGDNYGYTF
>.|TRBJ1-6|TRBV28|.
TGTGCCAGCAGTTTACTTGACAGAGATAATTCACCCCTCCACTTT
CASSLLDRDNSPLHF
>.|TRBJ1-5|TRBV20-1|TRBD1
TGCAGTGCTAGTAGGACAGGGGGCGGGCAGCCCCAGCATTTT
CSASRTGGGQPQHF
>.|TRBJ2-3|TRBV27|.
TGTGCCAGCAGTTCCGCAGATACGCAGTATTTT
CASSSADTQYF
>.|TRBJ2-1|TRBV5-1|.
TGCGCCAGCAGCTTGGGCTCCTACAATGAGCAGTTCTTC
CASSLGSYNEQFF
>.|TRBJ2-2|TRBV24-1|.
TGTGCCACCAGTGATTTGCCGGGCGGGGAGCTGTTTTTT
CATSDLPGGELFF
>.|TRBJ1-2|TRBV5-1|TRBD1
TGCGCCAGCAGCTTGGGCCCGGGACAGCCCTCCTATGGCTACACCTTC
CASSLGPGQPSYGYTF
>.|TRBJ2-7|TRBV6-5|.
TGTGCCAGCAGTTACACAGGTGACCCAAGCTCCTACGAGCAGTACTTC
CASSYTGDPSSYEQYF
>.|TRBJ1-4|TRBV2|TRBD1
TGTGCCAGCAGTTACGGACAGGGGGCGAAAGCAACTAATGAAAAACTGTTTTTT
CASSYGQGAKATNEKLFF
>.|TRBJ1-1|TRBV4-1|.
TGCGCCAGCAGCAGCTTCAAGGGCACTGAAGCTTTCTTT
CASSSFKGTEAFF
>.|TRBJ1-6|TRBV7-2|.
TGTGCCAGCAGCCCGGGGGGGAGGAATTCACCCCTCCACTTT
CASSPGGRNSPLHF
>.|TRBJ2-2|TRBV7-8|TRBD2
TGTGCCAGCAGCCGCCCATTGGCGGGGGGTAACACCGGGGAGCTGTTTTTT
CASSRPLAGGNTGELFF
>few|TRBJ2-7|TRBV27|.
TGTGCCAGCAGTTTAACGCGGGACTTCTCCTACGAGCAGTACTTC
CASSLTRDFSYEQYF
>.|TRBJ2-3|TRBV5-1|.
TGCGCCAGCAGCACGGGTCCCCCCGCGAACACCGGGACGCAGTATTTT
CASSTGPPANTGTQYF
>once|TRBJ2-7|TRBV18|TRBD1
TGTGCCAGCTCAAGCGACAGGGGGCAAGAGCAGTACTTC
CASSSDRGQEQYF
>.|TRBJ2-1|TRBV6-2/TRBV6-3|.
TGTGCCAGCAGACCTAAGCGGGTCGGCAATGAGCAGTTCTTC
CASRPKRVGNEQFF